What follows are 27 T cell receptor beta chains derived from one specimen sequenced in a study of blood T cell repertoires in COVID-19. The data were produced by immunoSEQ multiplex PCR, yet TCRdb's version contains in-frame clones alone and is incomplete. The sample lists a few hundred thousand clones; about 87% were seen once. Specimen: PBMCs or T cells enriched from blood (not recorded which). The receptors derive from a middle-aged woman who had been exposed to COVID-19.

This chain uses TRBV7-2 with TRBJ1-3, with D perhaps matching TRBD1 (6 bases). The CDR3 totals 16 residues. V was clipped by 5 bases and J by 2 bases, with 16 bases between them. The V gene's germline CDR1 is SGHTA and CDR2 FQGNSA. CDR3 nucleotides: TGTGCCAGCAGCCCCCCGGGCAGGGGACCTGGAAACACCATATATTTT. Amino acids: CASSPPGRGPGNTIYF. The full variable domain, in which reference TRBV7-2 and TRBJ1-3 provide the parts outside the CDR3, is GAGVSQSPSNKVTEKGKDVELRCDPISGHTALYWYRQSLGQGLEFLIYFQGNSAPDKSGLPSDRFSAERTGGSVSTLTIQRTQQEDSAVYLCASSPPGRGPGNTIYFGEGSWLTVV.

The chain couples TRBV15 to TRBJ2-5; 7 positions agree with TRBD2. There are 15 residues in the CDR3. Trimming cost V 1 base and J 4 bases; bases outside gene matches: 6. Germline loops: CDR1 LNHNV, CDR2 YYDKDF (reference sequence). CDR3 loop: CATSRGEGPRETQYF. The CDR3 region has the DNA TGTGCCACCAGCAGAGGGGAGGGGCCAAGAGAGACCCAGTACTTC.

This clone was seen only a few times. This chain uses TRBV7-9 with TRBJ1-2; TRBD1 agrees at 10 bases. CDR1 and CDR2 from the germline V gene are SEHNR and FQNEAQ (reference sequence). V was pared by 5 bases and J by 7 bases, with 7 bases of the junction left unmatched. The CDR3 spans 14 residues. The CDR3 is CASSPTGTGAGYTF. DNA of the CDR3: TGTGCCAGCAGCCCGACCGGGACAGGGGCTGGCTACACCTTC. Complete variable domain (other parts from reference TRBV7-9 and TRBJ1-2): DTGVSQNPRHKITKRGQNVTFRCDPISEHNRLYWYRQTLGQGPEFLTYFQNEAQLEKSRLLSDRFSAERPKGSFSTLEIQRTEQGDSAMYLCASSPTGTGAGYTFGSGTRLTVV.

V and J are TRBV18 and TRBJ2-1, with TRBD1 matching 10 bases. The V segment lost 4 bases and the J segment 5 bases; nucleotides outside the gene matches: 5. This CDR3 spans 15 amino acids. CDR1 is KGHSH and CDR2 is LQKENI in the germline V gene. The CDR3 DNA reads TGTGCCAGCTCACGACCGGGACAGGGGCACAATGAGCAGTTCTTC. It is translated as CASSRPGQGHNEQFF.

The chain employs TRBV19 and TRBJ1-2; 7 bases line up with TRBD1. This CDR3 contains 13 residues. Per the germline V gene, CDR1 is LNHDA and CDR2 is SQIVND (reference sequence). Unmatched junction bases numbered 8, after V lost 9 bases and J lost 4 bases. CDR3 region: CASRDSSFYGYTF. CDR3 coding DNA: TGTGCCAGCCGGGACAGCAGCTTCTATGGCTACACCTTC. The full variable domain, its missing parts supplied by reference TRBV19 and TRBJ1-2, is DGGITQSPKYLFRKEGQNVTLSCEQNLNHDAMYWYRQDPGQGLRLIYYSQIVNDFQKGDIAEGYSVSREKKESFPLTVTSAQKNPTAFYLCASRDSSFYGYTFGSGTRLTVV.

The CDR3 reads CASSVVPGNTEAFF. In nucleotides, the CDR3 is TGTGCCAGCAGCGTAGTGCCCGGGAACACTGAAGCTTTCTTT. The chain recombines TRBV9 with TRBJ1-1; D remains unclear. The V gene lost 0 bases and the J gene lost 1 base, with 7 bases spanning the gap. Germline V lookup: CDR1 SGDLS, CDR2 YYNGEE. CDR3 size: 14 residues.

V and J are TRBV29-1 and TRBJ2-5; 13 bases match TRBD2. This CDR3 is 14 amino acids long. The germline V gene encodes CDR1 SQVTM and CDR2 ANQGSEA. V lost 6 bases to trimming and J lost 2 bases; unmatched junction nucleotides: 3. The CDR3 DNA sequence: TGCAGCGTCGCACTAGCGGGGGGGCAAGAGACCCAGTACTTC. It encodes CSVALAGGQETQYF.

The chain is built from TRBV1 and TRBJ2-3; the D call in the table, TRBD2, was not verified against the DNA. TRBV1 is designated a pseudogene. The CDR3 has 17 residues. This chain's CDR3 is CTSSRPGTSFYTDTQYF. The CDR3 bases are TGCACCAGCAGCCGCCCCGGGACTAGCTTTTACACAGATACGCAGTATTTT.

This chain connects TRBV2 to TRBJ1-2; possibly TRBD1 for D (6 bases). The CDR3 loop spans 14 amino acids. The germline gives CDR1 SNHLY, CDR2 FYNNEI. V gave up 6 bases and J gave up 3 bases, with 14 bases separating them. CDR3 nucleotide sequence: TGTGCCAGCAGAAGACTGACAGGTGACTATGGCTACACCTTC. This encodes CASRRLTGDYGYTF. The full variable domain, completed using reference TRBV2 and TRBJ1-2, is EPEVTQTPSHQVTQMGQEVILRCVPISNHLYFYWYRQILGQKVEFLVSFYNNEISEKSEIFDDQFSVERPDGSNFTLKIRSTKLEDSAMYFCASRRLTGDYGYTFGSGTRLTVV.

A word on this clone: The same CDR3 also results from other DNA sequences found in this sample. The rearrangement uses TRBV18 and TRBJ1-1, with a possible D match to TRBD1 (5 bases). The CDR3 is made up of 13 amino acids. Trimming took 3 bases from V and 2 from J, leaving 7 bases between them. Germline V lookup: CDR1 KGHSH, CDR2 LQKENI. The CDR3 loop reads CASSPQGNTEAFF. CDR3 DNA sequence: TGTGCCAGCTCACCCCAGGGCAACACTGAAGCTTTCTTT.

The genes are TRBV7-6 and TRBJ2-1; 10 bases align to TRBD2. The ends lost 5 bases at V and 4 bases at J; junction bases unmatched: 5. The germline V gene encodes CDR1 SGHVS and CDR2 FNYEAQ. This CDR3 is built from 15 residues. CDR3 sequence: CASSAGTSEYNEQFF. The CDR3 region has the DNA TGTGCCAGCAGCGCCGGGACTAGCGAGTACAATGAGCAGTTCTTC.

Remarks on this clone: An end of the junction differs from the germline gene, which may be a read error. The rearrangement joins TRBV5-1 to TRBJ2-3; perhaps TRBD1 as D (5 bases). CDR3 length: 14 amino acids. Germline V gives CDR1 SGHRS, CDR2 YFSETQ. CDR3 nucleotide sequence: TGTGCCAGCAGCTTGGCCAAGGGGCCAGATACGCAGTATTTT. Its translation: CASSLAKGPDTQYF.

This clone has a handful of counts. The V call is TRBV2, the J call TRBJ1-5, with D hard to call. V lost 2 bases and J 7 bases, leaving 18 bases between the germline ends. The germline gives CDR1 SNHLY, CDR2 FYNNEI. The CDR3 loop spans 16 amino acids. The CDR3 is CASSELGRAKGQPQHF. The CDR3 DNA follows: TGTGCCAGCAGTGAATTAGGGCGGGCAAAAGGACAGCCCCAGCATTTT.

The CDR3 is CASSTQGILPNEQFF. The DNA for the CDR3 is TGTGCCAGCAGCACACAGGGTATTCTTCCCAATGAGCAGTTCTTC. This rearrangement joins TRBV7-2 to TRBJ2-1; weak D call: TRBD1 (6 bases). There are 15 residues in the CDR3. V lost 5 bases and J 6 bases, leaving 17 bases between the germline ends. In germline, CDR1 is SGHTA, CDR2 FQGNSA.

V and J are TRBV6-2 or TRBV6-3 and TRBJ2-3, with D perhaps TRBD2 (6 bases). The CDR3 has 13 amino acids. Germline values: CDR1 MNHEY, CDR2 SVGEGT. V shed 0 bases and J shed 6 bases, with 7 bases lying between them. CDR3 amino acids: CASSYSTSDTQYF. In nucleotides, the CDR3 is TGTGCCAGCAGTTACTCCACTAGCGATACGCAGTATTTT.

The genes are TRBV2 and TRBJ2-3; D remains unclear. Germline V CDR1 and CDR2: SNHLY, FYNNEI. The CDR3 has 11 amino acids. V lost 5 bases and J 7 bases, leaving 7 bases between the germline ends. CDR3 loop: CASSPSYTQYF. CDR3 sequence (DNA): TGTGCCAGCAGTCCTTCCTATACGCAGTATTTT.

The rearrangement links TRBV4-2 to TRBJ2-1; possibly TRBD2 for D (7 bases). V lost 1 base to trimming and J lost 10 bases, with 14 bases between them. CDR3 length: 14 amino acids. Germline V lookup: CDR1 LGHNA, CDR2 YNFKEQ. This chain's CDR3 is CASSQGRGGEEQFF. The CDR3 region has the DNA TGTGCCAGCAGCCAAGGGAGGGGGGGAGAAGAGCAGTTCTTC.

This rearrangement joins TRBV5-8 to TRBJ1-1, with D tentatively TRBD1 (5 bases). Germline CDR1 reads SGHTS; CDR2 reads YDEGEE. CDR3 length: 13 residues. V lost 4 bases to trimming and J lost 0 bases, with 7 bases between them. The CDR3 spells CASSPGLNTEAFF. CDR3 in DNA: TGTGCCAGCAGCCCAGGGCTGAACACTGAAGCTTTCTTT.

V usage is TRBV5-1 and J usage is TRBJ2-5; D call uncertain. CDR1 and CDR2 (germline): SGHRS, YFSETQ. This CDR3 has 13 amino acids. Trimming stripped 0 bases from V and 2 bases from J, with 5 bases between. The CDR3 sequence is CASSLAQQETQYF. DNA of the CDR3: TGCGCCAGCAGCTTGGCACAGCAAGAGACCCAGTACTTC. Drawing the rest from reference TRBV5-1 and TRBJ2-5, the complete variable domain is KAGVTQTPRYLIKTRGQQVTLSCSPISGHRSVSWYQQTPGQGLQFLFEYFSETQRNKGNFPGRFSGRQFSNSRSEMNVSTLELGDSALYLCASSLAQQETQYFGPGTRLLVL.

This rearrangement joins TRBV4-1 to TRBJ2-3; the D gene is possibly TRBD2 (5 bases). CDR3 length: 16 residues. Germline lookup yields CDR1 MGHRA and CDR2 YSYEKL. V lost 6 bases to trimming and J lost 1 base, with 17 bases between them. The CDR3: CASRPGSSRGTDTQYF. The DNA of the CDR3 is TGCGCCAGCAGGCCAGGTTCTAGCCGAGGCACAGATACGCAGTATTTT.

This chain links TRBV14 with TRBJ1-1, with D unclear. This CDR3 has 15 residues. Looked up from germline, CDR1 is SGHDN and CDR2 is FVKESK. The V gene lost 0 bases and the J gene lost 0 bases, with 8 bases spanning the gap. The CDR3: CASSQDWEVNTEAFF. CDR3 nucleotide sequence: TGTGCCAGCAGCCAAGATTGGGAGGTGAACACTGAAGCTTTCTTT.

CDR3 in amino acids: CASSLLGSGGRTDTQYF. The CDR3 DNA reads as TGTGCCAGCAGCTTACTGGGTAGCGGGGGTCGCACAGATACGCAGTATTTT. This sequence joins TRBV7-3 and TRBJ2-3; 9 nucleotides agree with TRBD2. The CDR3 is 17 amino acids. V trimming: 2 bases; J trimming: 1 base; junction bases outside the gene matches: 7. Germline V gene data show CDR1 as SGHTA and CDR2 as FQGTGA.

The chain carries TRBV18 and TRBJ1-1; possible D gene TRBD1, 5 bases. The V end was cut by 5 bases, the J end by 1 base, with 8 bases between. There are 13 residues in the CDR3. The germline CDR1 and CDR2 sequences are KGHSH and LQKENI. This CDR3 is CASSSGGNTEAFF. In DNA, the CDR3 is TGTGCCAGCTCATCCGGGGGGAACACTGAAGCTTTCTTT.

The chain recombines TRBV28 with TRBJ1-5; D may be TRBD1 (5 bases). V lost 4 bases and J 1 base, leaving 11 bases between the germline ends. The CDR3 loop spans 15 amino acids. CDR1 and CDR2 (germline): MDHEN, SYDVKM. CDR3 DNA: TGTGCCAGCAGTTGGGGCAGTTCGAGCAATCAGCCCCAGCATTTT. Protein product: CASSWGSSSNQPQHF.

This clone is a singleton in its sample. V and J are TRBV10-3 and TRBJ2-7; TRBD1 matches 7 bases. The CDR3 extends over 14 amino acids. Trimming took 6 bases from V and 5 from J; bases not matched to a gene: 10. Germline assignment: CDR1 ENHRY and CDR2 SYGVKD. The CDR3 loop reads CAIRRGQSFNEQYF. The CDR3 DNA reads TGTGCCATCAGGAGGGGACAGTCGTTTAACGAGCAGTACTTC.

The CDR3 loop reads CASSSAGQGLRVNSPLHF. The CDR3 bases are TGTGCCAGCTCATCGGCGGGACAGGGTCTTCGGGTTAATTCACCCCTCCACTTT. The V and J genes are TRBV18 and TRBJ1-6; TRBD1 agrees at 9 bases. The CDR3 has 18 amino acids. V trimming: 5 bases; J trimming: 6 bases; junction bases outside the gene matches: 14. Germline lookup yields CDR1 KGHSH and CDR2 LQKENI.

This clone was observed a handful of times. This rearrangement joins TRBV28 to TRBJ1-4; weak D call: TRBD1 (6 bases). Trimming removed 5 bases from V and 6 bases from J, with 16 bases in between. The CDR3 covers 15 residues. Germline CDR1 is MDHEN and CDR2 is SYDVKM. The CDR3 nucleotides read TGTGCCAGCAGTCTCCCGGGGAGGGGGGATGAAAAACTGTTTTTT. Protein sequence: CASSLPGRGDEKLFF.